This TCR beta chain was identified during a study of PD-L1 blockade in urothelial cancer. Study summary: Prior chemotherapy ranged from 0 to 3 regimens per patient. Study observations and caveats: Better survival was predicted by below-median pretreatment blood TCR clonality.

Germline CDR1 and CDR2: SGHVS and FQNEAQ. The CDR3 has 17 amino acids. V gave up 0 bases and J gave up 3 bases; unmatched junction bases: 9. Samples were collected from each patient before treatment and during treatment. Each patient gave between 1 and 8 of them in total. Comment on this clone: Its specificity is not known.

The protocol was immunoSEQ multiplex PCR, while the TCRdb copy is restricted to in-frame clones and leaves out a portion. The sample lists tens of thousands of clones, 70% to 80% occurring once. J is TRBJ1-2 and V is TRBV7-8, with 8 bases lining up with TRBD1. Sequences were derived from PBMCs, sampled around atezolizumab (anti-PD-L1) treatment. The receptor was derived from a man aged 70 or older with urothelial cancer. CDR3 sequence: CASSLAGQGQSYYGYTF. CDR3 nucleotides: TGTGCCAGCAGCTTAGCCGGACAGGGCCAATCGTACTATGGCTACACCTTC.